A selection of T cell receptor beta chains follows, all from one sample in a study of post-analysis software for immune sequencing data. Using its own MiXCR run on the PCR reads, TCRdb lists one record per CDR3 protein. The sample holds about 200,000 distinct CDR3 sequences, 29% seen once. The sequencing sample was made of blood. These receptors were taken from a girl aged 2-17 years with multiple sclerosis. CDR3s include the opening cysteine and the closing phenylalanine or tryptophan. Rows may omit the clone size; those that give it use once, few, many or a size class.

TRBV2	NA	CASRDWTTYNEQYF
TRBV5-1	many	CASSFRQGGYEQFF
TRBV7-9	NA	CASNPRIAGAGYTF
TRBV20-1	few	CSARDPRGDSYNEQFF
TRBV28	few	CASSPWARPTEEQYF
TRBV20-1	few	CSATKWTVNTEAFF
TRBV2	NA	CASSEASGNEQYF
TRBV18	NA	CASSPQGKGSYEQYF
TRBV7-3	few	CASTTAAFVGRSTF
TRBV9	NA	CASSGGRGNRPHERYF
TRBV5-1	many	CASSFGQPLETQYF
TRBV7-3	many	CASSLTGALNEQFF
TRBV7-2	NA	CASSLVGGHYGYTF
TRBV20-1	few	CSAGGGRTTSTDTQYF
TRBV3-1	many	CASSQLYRGQYF
TRBV5-6	NA	CASSRPRSGELFF
TRBV5-6	many	CASSLEGQPGYF
TRBV12-3/TRBV12-4	many	CASSFGQGVSGYTF
TRBV3-1	NA	CASSLDGDSGGLRDTQYF
TRBV9	few	CASSVGRGTEAFF
TRBV11-2	few	CASSLVRGGLEQYF
TRBV12-3/TRBV12-4	many	CASQPQGGGQPQHF
TRBV7-2	few	CASSLDRGPNTGELFF
TRBV7-7	NA	CASSSQGLGRSQQFF
TRBV5-1	many	CASSFGQARGDTQYF
TRBV7-9	NA	CASSFSSRSSSYNEQFF
TRBV6-5	NA	CASSTGIYGYTF
TRBV6-5	NA	CAGSYSPRGSSEQFF
TRBV29-1	NA	CSVIIQGSWTEAFF
TRBV12-3/TRBV12-4	NA	CASSLSDRGGQETQYF
TRBV12-3/TRBV12-4	NA	CASSWTGGHEQYF
TRBV28	few	CASSHSGGSYEQYF
TRBV29-1	many	CSVETPLGRTNYGYTF
TRBV5-5	once	CASSLVRGEKLFF
TRBV5-1	few	CASSRRTGGEQYF
TRBV28	NA	CASSFSGNQPQHF
TRBV7-9	few	CASSLAPGQSGETQYF
TRBV5-1	many	CASSPKPVAHGSDTQYF
TRBV30	NA	CAWRENTGELFF
TRBV20-1	NA	CSAKQGGGGTEAFF
TRBV29-1	few	CSGRQANYGYTF
TRBV5-1	NA	CAGSLGPPSSYNSPLHF
TRBV29-1	many	CSVTTPGQGAYGYTF
TRBV12-3/TRBV12-4	NA	CASSLRGQGDEQYF
TRBV7-9	few	CASSPGEGTQPQHF
TRBV4-2	NA	CASSAQGFSYEQYF
TRBV6-1	few	CASTPYDVTDTQYF
TRBV5-1	NA	CASSLDRGDQPQHF
TRBV5-8	many	CASSLERELYNEQFF
TRBV6-5	NA	CASSTDSWGEKLFF
TRBV11-2	few	CASSLKGVVRDTGELFF
TRBV5-1	NA	CASSFEVTGELFF
TRBV28	NA	CASRQLNQPQHF
TRBV30	NA	CAWSSLGGPMDEQFF
TRBV29-1	NA	CSVEERGGTAFF
TRBV28	NA	CASSLHLSGKGGQFF
TRBV5-1	NA	CASGRADESPLHF
TRBV28	few	CASSFGGGDIQYF
TRBV3-1	few	CASSARASDQETQYF
TRBV5-1	few	CAGLGDPGLAGEQFF